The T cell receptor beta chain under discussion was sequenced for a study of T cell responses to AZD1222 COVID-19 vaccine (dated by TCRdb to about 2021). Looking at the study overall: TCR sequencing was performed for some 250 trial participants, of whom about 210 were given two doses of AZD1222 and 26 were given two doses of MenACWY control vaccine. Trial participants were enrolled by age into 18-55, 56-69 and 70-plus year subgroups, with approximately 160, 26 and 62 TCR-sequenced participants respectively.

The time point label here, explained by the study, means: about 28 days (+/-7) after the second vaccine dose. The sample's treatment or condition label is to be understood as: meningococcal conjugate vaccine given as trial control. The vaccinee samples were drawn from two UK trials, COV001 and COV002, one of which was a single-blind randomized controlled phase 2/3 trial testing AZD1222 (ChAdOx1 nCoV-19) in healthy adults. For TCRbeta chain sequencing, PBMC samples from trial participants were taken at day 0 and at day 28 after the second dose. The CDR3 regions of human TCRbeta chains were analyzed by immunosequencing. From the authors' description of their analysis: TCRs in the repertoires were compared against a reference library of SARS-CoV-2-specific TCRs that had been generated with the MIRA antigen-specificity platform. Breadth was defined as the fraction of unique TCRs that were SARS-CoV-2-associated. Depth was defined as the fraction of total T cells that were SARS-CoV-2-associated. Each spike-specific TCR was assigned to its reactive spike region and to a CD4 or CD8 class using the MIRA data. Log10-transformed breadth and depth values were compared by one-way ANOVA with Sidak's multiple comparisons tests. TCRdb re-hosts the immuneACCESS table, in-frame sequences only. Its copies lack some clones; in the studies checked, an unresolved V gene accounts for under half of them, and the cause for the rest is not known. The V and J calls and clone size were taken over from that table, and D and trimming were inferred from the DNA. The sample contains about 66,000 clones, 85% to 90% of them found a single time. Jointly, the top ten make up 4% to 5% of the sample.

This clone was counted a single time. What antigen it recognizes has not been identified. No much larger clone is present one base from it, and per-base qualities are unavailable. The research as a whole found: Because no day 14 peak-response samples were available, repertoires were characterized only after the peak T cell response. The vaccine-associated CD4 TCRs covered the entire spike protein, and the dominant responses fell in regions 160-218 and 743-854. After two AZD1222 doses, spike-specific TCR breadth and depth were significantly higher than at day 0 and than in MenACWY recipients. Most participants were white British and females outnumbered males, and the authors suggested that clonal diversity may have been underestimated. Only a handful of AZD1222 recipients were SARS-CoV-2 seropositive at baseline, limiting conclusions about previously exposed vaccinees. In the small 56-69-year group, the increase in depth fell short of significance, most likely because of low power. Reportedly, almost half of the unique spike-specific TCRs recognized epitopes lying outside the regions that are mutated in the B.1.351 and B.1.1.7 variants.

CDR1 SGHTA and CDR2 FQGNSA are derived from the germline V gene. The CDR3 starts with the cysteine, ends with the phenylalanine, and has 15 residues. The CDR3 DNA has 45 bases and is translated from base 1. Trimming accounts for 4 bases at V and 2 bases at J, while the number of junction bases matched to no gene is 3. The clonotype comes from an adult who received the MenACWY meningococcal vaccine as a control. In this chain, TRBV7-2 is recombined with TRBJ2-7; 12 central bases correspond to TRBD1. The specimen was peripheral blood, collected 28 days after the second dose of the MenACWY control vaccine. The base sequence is TGTGCCAGCAGCTGGGGGACAGGGGGCGCCTACGAGCAGTACTTC. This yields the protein CASSWGTGGAYEQYF.